The entry that follows covers one T cell receptor beta chain sequence. Its antigen specificity is not known. No base qualities exist here, and no much larger clone lies one base off it. This sample is drawn from a study of somatic mutations in T cells in chronic GVHD (TCRdb year 2020). Genomic DNA was isolated and then used for the TCRbeta deep sequencing. TCRbeta CDR3 sequencing and initial data processing were performed with the immunoSEQ assay as a commercial service. Per the authors' processing: Reads were demultiplexed, adapter and primer sequences removed, similar clones merged by frequency-ratio clustering, and V, D, J genes annotated with IMGT. Here the immuneACCESS table is served through TCRdb, limited to in-frame sequences with V and J called. Missing clones are a known gap in these copies; in checked studies unresolved V genes cover under half, and the rest lacks a known reason. Clone size and the V and J calls come from that table; the DNA yielded D and trimming. This sample holds about 13,000 clones; about 80% were observed only once. The ten largest account for about 30% of the sample.

CDR1 SGHTA and CDR2 FQGNSA are derived from the germline V gene. From the cysteine up to the phenylalanine, the CDR3 has a length of 15 residues. Here the CDR3 DNA is all that survives: 45 bases in frame from base 1. V is cut by 1 base and J by 5 bases, and the space between the germline ends is 14 bases. For sorting, staining was done with anti-CD3, anti-CD4, anti-CD8 and a Vbeta20 antibody from the IOTest Beta Mark kit on a FACSAria III, reaching purity above 97%. Peripheral blood was drawn into sodium heparin tubes, and mononuclear cells were separated by Ficoll-Paque PLUS density gradient centrifugation. Before TCRbeta deep sequencing, the CD4+ Vbeta20+, CD4+ Vbeta20-, and CD8+ T cell fractions were FACS-sorted.

Recombination linked TRBV7-2 to TRBJ2-5; possibly the D gene is TRBD2, per 6 matching bases. The sequencing input was Vbeta20-negative CD4+ T cells from blood. In light of the paper, this sample's cell subset or site label describes: CD4+ T cells sorted as TCR Vbeta20 negative by flow cytometry. This TCR was recovered from a male patient in his fifties with chronic graft-versus-host disease. After a transplant, the donor of the graft may account for some T cells. In nucleotide form, the sequence is TGTGCCAGCAGCTTAGTGGGTGGGGGGACGGAGACCCAGTACTTC. Protein translation: CASSLVGGGTETQYF.